The sequence of this T cell receptor beta chain was determined in a study of T-cell memory formation after mild COVID-19. Germline-derived CDR1 and CDR2 are GTSNPN and SVGIG (reference sequence). The germline V and J ends were trimmed by 8 bases and 7 bases, with 14 bases remaining between them. The CDR3 contains 11 residues. Whole-study results and caveats: Clones from the second wave (peaking day 37) had unconfirmed SARS-CoV-2 specificity.

TCRdb itself ran the 5' RACE reads through MiXCR, one entry per CDR3 protein. The data hold roughly 610,000 distinct CDR3 sequences, with approximately 15% observed a single time. This clonotype was counted between two and nine times. No antigen is known for it. The chain combines TRBV30 with TRBJ1-2; D uncertain. The sequence derives from an adult woman who had mild COVID-19 (a few samples of this study predate the infection). Cell type and time point are not known. Sequencing input: PBMCs or a T cell subset sorted from them (not recorded which). The CDR3 protein is CAGRGVPGYTF. The CDR3 DNA reads TGTGCCGGCCGTGGAGTCCCTGGCTACACCTTC.